These 24 T cell receptor beta chains were sequenced from one sample in a study of T cell responses to AZD1222 COVID-19 vaccine. Profiled with immunoSEQ multiplex PCR; TCRdb holds only in-frame clones, not every one. The sample shows under 150,000 clones, approximately 90% of them seen only once. The specimen comprised peripheral blood, sampled on day 0 of AZD1222 vaccination. The receptors originated from an adult in good health.

The chain links TRBV5-1 to TRBJ1-2; D is uncertain. CDR1 is SGHRS, CDR2 YFSETQ, per germline. The CDR3 is 14 amino acids. The ends were cut back, 0 bases at V and 2 bases at J, with 8 bases in the middle. The CDR3 bases are TGCGCCAGCAGCTTGGGGCCGGAGAACTATGGCTACACCTTC. This gives the protein CASSLGPENYGYTF.

The chain combines TRBV28 with TRBJ1-6; 8 positions match TRBD1. J gave up 0 bases and V 4 bases, and 8 bases lay outside the gene matches. The CDR3 length is 18 residues. Per germline, CDR1 MDHEN and CDR2 SYDVKM. CDR3 region: CASSSLGQGDSYNSPLHF. The DNA of the CDR3 is TGTGCCAGCAGTTCTCTCGGACAGGGCGACTCCTATAATTCACCCCTCCACTTT.

The chain carries TRBV2 and TRBJ2-5; TRBD1 matches at 7 bases. CDR1 is SNHLY, CDR2 FYNNEI, per germline. The length of the CDR3 is 15 residues. J lost 4 bases, V lost 7 bases, and 12 bases had no gene match. In nucleotides, the CDR3 is TGTGCCAGCACCCAGTCAGGGGGAAGTCGAGAGACCCAGTACTTC. Its protein product is CASTQSGGSRETQYF.

This clone was counted a single time. The chain joins TRBV15 to TRBJ1-1; D perhaps matches TRBD1 (5 bases). This CDR3 has 15 amino acids. The germline V and J ends were trimmed by 3 bases and 4 bases, with 15 bases remaining between them. Germline V lookup: CDR1 LNHNV, CDR2 YYDKDF (reference sequence). CDR3 sequence: CATSREAGSGTEAFF. The CDR3 DNA follows: TGTGCCACCAGCAGGGAGGCAGGGTCGGGCACTGAAGCTTTCTTT.

The V gene is TRBV20-1, the J gene TRBJ2-3; D unclear. The V end was cut by 5 bases, the J end by 4 bases, with 4 bases between. CDR1 DFQATT and CDR2 SNEGSKA come from the germline V gene (reference sequence). There are 10 residues in the CDR3. CDR3 loop: CSAGPDTQYF. The CDR3 DNA follows: TGCAGTGCTGGGCCAGATACGCAGTATTTT.

CDR3 nucleotides: TGTGCCAGTAGTAGGTTGGGAGGGTTCAACAATGAGCAGTTCTTC. Translating gives CASSRLGGFNNEQFF. V is TRBV19 and J is TRBJ2-1; 7 bases match TRBD2. Germline V gene lookup returns CDR1 LNHDA and CDR2 SQIVND (reference sequence). This CDR3 has 15 residues. The ends lost 4 bases at V and 5 bases at J; junction bases unmatched: 8.

The genes are TRBV5-1 and TRBJ1-1; D uncertain. This CDR3 spans 13 amino acids. The germline CDR1 and CDR2 sequences are SGHRS and YFSETQ. V lost 0 bases to trimming and J lost 1 base, with 4 bases between them. CDR3 DNA: TGCGCCAGCAGCTTGGAACCGAACACTGAAGCTTTCTTT. As protein: CASSLEPNTEAFF. The full variable domain, rest sourced from reference TRBV5-1 and TRBJ1-1, is KAGVTQTPRYLIKTRGQQVTLSCSPISGHRSVSWYQQTPGQGLQFLFEYFSETQRNKGNFPGRFSGRQFSNSRSEMNVSTLELGDSALYLCASSLEPNTEAFFGQGTRLTVV.

This chain links TRBV6-2 or TRBV6-3 with TRBJ2-2; D is ambiguous. The CDR3 contains 13 residues. In germline, CDR1 is MNHEY, CDR2 SVGEGT. With 4 bases removed from V and 1 base from J, the gap between germline ends came to 4 bases. DNA of the CDR3: TGTGCCAGCAGTTTTCGGAACACCGGGGAGCTGTTTTTT. Its translation is CASSFRNTGELFF.

The chain joins TRBV19 to TRBJ2-1, with 7 bases aligning to TRBD1. This CDR3 has 15 amino acids. J gave up 5 bases and V 4 bases, and 8 bases lay outside the gene matches. Germline V CDR1 and CDR2: LNHDA, SQIVND (reference sequence). CDR3 in amino acids: CASSSIQGTDNEQFF. The CDR3 nucleotides read TGTGCCAGTAGTAGCATACAGGGGACCGACAATGAGCAGTTCTTC.

Comments on this clone: The junction departs from germline at one end; a sequencing error may be responsible. The chain links TRBV28 to TRBJ1-5; D perhaps matches TRBD1 (6 bases). The CDR3 length is 11 residues. Germline V gene sequence: CDR1 MDHEN, CDR2 SYDVKM. CDR3 protein: CASSSGQLQHF. Here the CDR3 DNA reads TGTGCCAGCAGTTCTGGACAGCTCCAGCATTTT.

The CDR3: CASSPYDRVNEQYF. The CDR3 region has the DNA TGTGCCAGCTCCCCTTATGACAGGGTCAACGAGCAGTACTTC. The chain employs TRBV18 and TRBJ2-7, with 7 bases aligning to TRBD1. Germline V CDR1 and CDR2: KGHSH, LQKENI. The CDR3 loop spans 14 amino acids. Trimming cost V 6 bases and J 5 bases; bases outside gene matches: 10.

The V gene is TRBV3-1 (or the pseudogene TRBV3-2), the J gene TRBJ1-4; D call uncertain. Germline V gene data show CDR1 as LGHDT and CDR2 as YNNKEL (reference sequence). The V end was cut by 0 bases, the J end by 0 bases, with 2 bases between. The CDR3 is 14 amino acids. CDR3 in DNA: TGTGCCAGCAGCCAAGACACAACTAATGAAAAACTGTTTTTT. Translated, it gives CASSQDTTNEKLFF.

The CDR3 loop is CASSLTRGQGTNEKLFF. The CDR3 DNA follows: TGTGCCAGCAGCTTAACGCGGGGCCAGGGGACTAATGAAAAACTGTTTTTT. V gene TRBV7-2 combines with J gene TRBJ1-4, with D possibly matching TRBD1 (6 bases). The V and J ends lost 2 bases and 2 bases respectively, with 15 bases between them. CDR3 length equals 17 residues. Looked up from germline, CDR1 is SGHTA and CDR2 is FQGNSA. Combining the CDR3 with reference TRBV7-2 and TRBJ1-4 gives the whole variable domain GAGVSQSPSNKVTEKGKDVELRCDPISGHTALYWYRQSLGQGLEFLIYFQGNSAPDKSGLPSDRFSAERTGGSVSTLTIQRTQQEDSAVYLCASSLTRGQGTNEKLFFGSGTQLSVL.

The chain is built from TRBV4-3 and TRBJ1-3; D is ambiguous. The CDR3 has 17 residues. V was clipped by 0 bases and J by 0 bases, with 12 bases between them. The germline V gene encodes CDR1 LGHNA and CDR2 YSLEER. The CDR3 coding sequence is TGCGCCAGCAGCCAAGATACGGGGTTGGACTCTGGAAACACCATATATTTT. Amino acids: CASSQDTGLDSGNTIYF.

A few counts support this clone. The V and J genes are TRBV4-3 and TRBJ1-4, with TRBD1 as a possible D gene (5 bases). This CDR3 has 17 amino acids. Germline V gives CDR1 LGHNA, CDR2 YSLEER. The V and J ends lost 1 base and 2 bases respectively, with 14 bases between them. The CDR3 nucleotides are TGCGCCAGCAGCCAAGGCGAAGGGGATTCGACTAATGAAAAACTGTTTTTT. As protein: CASSQGEGDSTNEKLFF.

The chain links TRBV7-2 to TRBJ2-1; TRBD2 matches 11 bases. V shed 4 bases, J shed 9 bases, and the junction held 11 bases outside the gene matches. CDR1 and CDR2 from the germline V gene are SGHTA and FQGNSA. The length of the CDR3 is 16 residues. Here the CDR3 reads CASSSRLAGLPSEQFF. The CDR3 DNA reads TGTGCCAGCAGCTCGCGACTAGCGGGGCTTCCGTCTGAGCAGTTCTTC.

The chain recombines TRBV2 with TRBJ2-5; 7 bases map to TRBD1. J was trimmed by 9 bases and V by 5 bases; bases with no gene match: 3. The CDR3 is made up of 11 amino acids. Looked up from germline, CDR1 is SNHLY and CDR2 is FYNNEI. The CDR3: CASSPTGAQYF. CDR3 bases: TGTGCCAGCAGTCCTACAGGGGCCCAGTACTTC.

V and J are TRBV11-2 and TRBJ2-7; D might be TRBD2 (6 bases). The CDR3 loop spans 11 amino acids. V lost 4 bases to trimming and J lost 5 bases, with 6 bases between them. Germline V gene data show CDR1 as SGHAT and CDR2 as FQNNGV. The CDR3 sequence is CASSSSDEQYF. The CDR3 coding sequence is TGTGCCAGCAGCTCTAGCGACGAGCAGTACTTC.

The J gene is TRBJ2-7, the V gene TRBV18, with 8 bases identical to TRBD1. The V and J ends lost 4 bases and 7 bases, in that order; junction bases with no gene match: 12. Germline V gives CDR1 KGHSH, CDR2 LQKENI. CDR3 length: 15 residues. The CDR3 coding sequence is TGTGCCAGCTCACTCGCCCAGGGGGCCCGTGGGGAGCAGTACTTC. Residues: CASSLAQGARGEQYF.

The gene calls are TRBV28 and TRBJ1-5; no firm D call. Trimming took 1 base from V and 0 from J, leaving 22 bases between them. The CDR3 contains 20 residues. Per germline, CDR1 MDHEN and CDR2 SYDVKM. CDR3 residues: CASSLFPPLVDLYSNQPQHF. CDR3 in DNA: TGTGCCAGCAGTTTATTCCCCCCACTGGTGGACCTGTATAGCAATCAGCCCCAGCATTTT.

The gene calls are TRBV5-1 and TRBJ1-1; possibly TRBD1 for D (5 bases). The CDR3 is made up of 16 amino acids. Trimming left V 3 bases short and J 0 bases short, with 15 bases between. Germline values: CDR1 SGHRS, CDR2 YFSETQ. The CDR3: CASSSAGAPMNTEAFF. DNA for the CDR3: TGCGCCAGCAGCTCCGCCGGGGCACCCATGAACACTGAAGCTTTCTTT.

V is TRBV3-1 (or the pseudogene TRBV3-2) and J is TRBJ1-1; TRBD1 aligns across 7 bases. V lost 1 base to trimming and J lost 2 bases; unmatched junction nucleotides: 4. Germline CDR1 reads LGHDT; CDR2 reads YNNKEL (reference sequence). The CDR3 is 15 residues long. CDR3 loop: CASSQAGTANTEAFF. In nucleotides, the CDR3 is TGTGCCAGCAGCCAAGCCGGGACAGCTAACACTGAAGCTTTCTTT.

The chain employs TRBV7-6 and TRBJ1-6; D possibly corresponds to TRBD1 (5 bases). V shed 4 bases and J shed 10 bases, with 23 bases lying between them. This CDR3 spans 17 amino acids. Germline CDR1 and CDR2: SGHVS and FNYEAQ. The CDR3, as DNA: TGTGCCAGCAGCTATATACCCCCGGGACGCCAAGGCTCACCCCTCCACTTT. Protein product: CASSYIPPGRQGSPLHF.

J is TRBJ2-3 and V is TRBV5-6; TRBD2 is a possible D gene (6 bases). Germline assignment: CDR1 SGHDT and CDR2 YYEEEE. Trimming stripped 0 bases from V and 7 bases from J, with 27 bases between. CDR3 length: 19 amino acids. CDR3 in amino acids: CASSLADGLLLGGENTQYF. The CDR3 nucleotides read TGTGCCAGCAGCTTGGCCGACGGCTTACTTTTAGGCGGGGAAAATACGCAGTATTTT.